Below are 30 T cell receptor beta chains sequenced from a single sample in a study of cytomegalovirus exposure and HLA in healthy donors. 13 Jbeta primers and 60 Vbeta primers were used for the PCR. Here immunoSEQ multiplex PCR was the method, and the copy in TCRdb shows in-frame clones only, minus some. The top ten hold around 4.8% of the sample, which has almost 200,000 clones, around three quarters seen once. Material: PBMCs. These TCRs come from a woman aged 25 to 39 in good health and CMV-seropositive.

The chain joins TRBV6-5 to TRBJ2-1, with TRBD1 as a possible D gene (6 bases). This CDR3 is 13 amino acids long. In germline, CDR1 is MNHEY, CDR2 SVGAGI. The V end lost 2 bases, the J end lost 6 bases, and 8 bases lay between the germline ends. The CDR3 sequence is CASSYTGSNEQFF. The CDR3 DNA reads TGTGCCAGCAGTTACACAGGGTCCAATGAGCAGTTCTTC.

The V call is TRBV4-1, the J call TRBJ2-1; TRBD2 matches at 11 bases. Trimming took 2 bases from V and 1 from J; bases not matched to a gene: 10. The V gene's germline CDR1 is MGHRA and CDR2 YSYEKL. The CDR3 covers 19 residues. The DNA of the CDR3 is TGCGCCAGCAGCCAATTTCCCCCCCGACTAGCGGGGTCCTACAATGAGCAGTTCTTC. Translation: CASSQFPPRLAGSYNEQFF.

V and J are TRBV10-3 and TRBJ2-1; D perhaps matches TRBD2 (6 bases). Germline values: CDR1 ENHRY, CDR2 SYGVKD. The CDR3 totals 16 residues. V lost 4 bases to trimming and J lost 4 bases, with 17 bases between them. The CDR3 nucleotides read TGTGCCATCAGTGGGGGAACGGGGCGGGGATACAATGAGCAGTTCTTC. Translation: CAISGGTGRGYNEQFF.

The chain joins TRBV5-4 to TRBJ1-2; D gene uncertain. The CDR3 consists of 14 residues. CDR1 SGHNT and CDR2 YYREEE come from the germline V gene (reference sequence). Between the trimmed V and J ends, which lost 3 bases and 0 bases, there was a span of 9 bases. CDR3 DNA: TGTGCCAGCAGCTCAACAGTTGCTAACTATGGCTACACCTTC. It codes for CASSSTVANYGYTF. Full variable domain (missing parts from reference TRBV5-4 and TRBJ1-2): ETGVTQSPTHLIKTRGQQVTLRCSSQSGHNTVSWYQQALGQGPQFIFQYYREEENGRGNFPPRFSGLQFPNYSSELNVNALELDDSALYLCASSSTVANYGYTFGSGTRLTVV.

The V call is TRBV5-6, the J call TRBJ1-1; the match to TRBD1 covers 8 bases. The V and J ends lost 3 bases and 4 bases, in that order; junction bases with no gene match: 2. Germline CDR1 and CDR2: SGHDT and YYEEEE. The CDR3 totals 13 residues. The CDR3 reads CASSSDRGTEAFF. In DNA form, the CDR3 reads TGTGCCAGCAGCTCCGACAGGGGCACTGAAGCTTTCTTT.

V usage is TRBV10-3 and J usage is TRBJ2-5; D remains unclear. The germline V gene has CDR1 ENHRY and CDR2 SYGVKD. The V gene lost 4 bases and the J gene lost 5 bases, with 11 bases spanning the gap. The CDR3 is 13 amino acids. The CDR3 sequence: CAISARAEETQYF. Written as DNA, the CDR3 is TGTGCCATCAGTGCCCGCGCGGAGGAGACCCAGTACTTC.

This clone was recorded once. The rearrangement links TRBV9 to TRBJ1-1; weak D call: TRBD1 (6 bases). CDR3 length equals 13 residues. Germline-derived CDR1 and CDR2 are SGDLS and YYNGEE. Trimming took off 4 bases at V and 6 bases at J, with 13 bases between the two ends. CDR3 coding DNA: TGTGCCAGCAGCCCGGGGGGGGGCCCTGAAGCTTTCTTT. It translates to CASSPGGGPEAFF.

CDR3 nucleotides: TGTGCCAGCAGCTTAGCGGGGGGGCGCGGAAGCCTTCGCGCTAGCGGCTACACCTTC. Amino acids: CASSLAGGRGSLRASGYTF. The chain recombines TRBV7-2 with TRBJ1-2; D is possibly TRBD1 (6 bases). V shed 0 bases and J shed 8 bases, with 28 bases lying between them. The CDR3 runs to 19 residues. Germline CDR1 and CDR2: SGHTA and FQGNSA.

The chain uses TRBV5-1 and TRBJ2-5; D unclear. Germline-derived CDR1 and CDR2 are SGHRS and YFSETQ. CDR3 size: 13 residues. Between the trimmed V and J ends, which lost 0 bases and 5 bases, there was a span of 8 bases. The CDR3 here is CASSLVGGETQYF. The CDR3 bases are TGCGCCAGCAGCTTGGTTGGTGGCGAGACCCAGTACTTC.

V and J are TRBV7-2 and TRBJ2-3, with a weak D call TRBD2 (6 bases). In germline, CDR1 is SGHTA, CDR2 FQGNSA. Trimming removed 1 base at V and 0 bases at J, with 8 bases between. CDR3 length: 15 amino acids. The CDR3 here is CASSLGGESTDTQYF. The DNA of the CDR3 is TGTGCCAGCAGCTTAGGCGGGGAGAGCACAGATACGCAGTATTTT.

A single count supports this clone. The chain is built from TRBV6-6 and TRBJ1-1, with D tentatively TRBD1 (6 bases). This CDR3 region has 13 residues. The V and J ends lost 4 bases and 3 bases respectively, with 9 bases between them. Germline CDR1 and CDR2: MNHNY and SVGAGI (reference sequence). CDR3 coding DNA: TGTGCCAGCAGTTTGAGGACAGACACTGAAGCTTTCTTT. Encoded protein: CASSLRTDTEAFF.

The gene calls are TRBV18 and TRBJ2-7; D is undetermined. V was clipped by 3 bases and J by 0 bases, with 3 bases between them. CDR1 is KGHSH, CDR2 LQKENI, per germline. This CDR3 is built from 12 residues. CDR3 in DNA: TGTGCCAGCTCACCGAGCTCCTACGAGCAGTACTTC. Protein product: CASSPSSYEQYF.

CDR3 in amino acids: CASSLDTGSSTNEKLFF. DNA of the CDR3: TGTGCCAGCAGCTTAGATACGGGAAGTTCAACTAATGAAAAACTGTTTTTT. V is TRBV7-8 and J is TRBJ1-4, with no clear D. This CDR3 has 17 residues. CDR1 SGHVS and CDR2 FQNEAQ come from the germline V gene. V dropped 1 base and J dropped 0 bases, with 12 bases sitting between them.

The V gene is TRBV4-3, the J gene TRBJ2-1; D may be TRBD1 (6 bases). V was clipped by 0 bases and J by 2 bases, with 14 bases between them. CDR3 length equals 17 residues. Per the germline V gene, CDR1 is LGHNA and CDR2 is YSLEER. CDR3 in DNA: TGCGCCAGCAGCCAAGATAGGGAACAGGGTACCTACAATGAGCAGTTCTTC. Translation gives CASSQDREQGTYNEQFF.

The chain links TRBV5-1 to TRBJ2-5; D is undetermined. Trimming stripped 4 bases from V and 4 bases from J, with 14 bases between. Germline loops: CDR1 SGHRS, CDR2 YFSETQ. The CDR3 runs 14 residues. The CDR3 region is CASSPAVGGETQYF. CDR3 sequence (DNA): TGCGCCAGCAGCCCGGCAGTCGGCGGAGAGACCCAGTACTTC.

The chain couples TRBV9 to TRBJ1-2, with 8 positions matching TRBD1. The length of the CDR3 is 14 residues. The V segment lost 3 bases and the J segment 4 bases; nucleotides outside the gene matches: 5. Germline V gene data show CDR1 as SGDLS and CDR2 as YYNGEE. CDR3 bases: TGTGCCAGCAGCGAGGGACAGGCCTTCTATGGCTACACCTTC. It codes for CASSEGQAFYGYTF.

The gene calls are TRBV4-2 and TRBJ1-3, with D tentatively TRBD1 (6 bases). This CDR3 comprises 15 residues. Germline lookup yields CDR1 LGHNA and CDR2 YNFKEQ. Trimming shortened V by 0 bases and J by 5 bases, and 11 bases separated the two germline ends. CDR3: CASSQDRTGRNTIYF. The CDR3, as DNA: TGTGCCAGCAGCCAAGACCGAACAGGGAGAAACACCATATATTTT.

As to this clone: This sample also contains other DNA sequences that code for the same CDR3. The rearrangement uses TRBV5-1 and TRBJ2-1; 8 bases match TRBD2. CDR3 length: 14 residues. V was pared by 2 bases and J by 2 bases, with 0 bases of the junction left unmatched. CDR1 and CDR2 (germline): SGHRS, YFSETQ. The DNA for the CDR3 is TGCGCCAGCAGCTTTAGCGGGGCCTACAATGAGCAGTTCTTC. Protein: CASSFSGAYNEQFF.

This clone was observed a single time. V is TRBV5-1 and J is TRBJ1-6; 8 bases agree with TRBD1. The germline V gene encodes CDR1 SGHRS and CDR2 YFSETQ. CDR3 size: 14 residues. V lost 5 bases to trimming and J lost 6 bases; unmatched junction nucleotides: 4. The CDR3 DNA reads TGCGCCAGCAGACAGGACAGGGCTAATTCACCCCTCCACTTT. Encoded protein: CASRQDRANSPLHF.

The rearrangement joins TRBV18 to TRBJ2-5; a weak D match, TRBD2 (6 bases). The CDR3 spans 15 residues. Germline CDR1 is KGHSH and CDR2 is LQKENI. With 5 bases removed from V and 2 bases from J, the gap between germline ends came to 15 bases. The CDR3 spells CASSAGGTPQETQYF. The DNA of the CDR3 is TGTGCCAGCTCAGCAGGCGGGACCCCGCAAGAGACCCAGTACTTC.

V and J are TRBV29-1 and TRBJ2-1; TRBD2 aligns across 7 bases. From germline, CDR1 is SQVTM and CDR2 ANQGSEA. With 4 bases clipped from V and 3 bases from J, the junction kept 9 bases outside the gene matches. The CDR3 extends over 15 amino acids. The CDR3 is CSVGPPSGSYNEQFF. CDR3 DNA: TGCAGCGTTGGCCCCCCTAGCGGCAGCTACAATGAGCAGTTCTTC.

The CDR3, as DNA: TGTGCCAGCAGCCCCCTACAGGGGGCGAGCACTGAAGCTTTCTTT. Translating it yields CASSPLQGASTEAFF. The chain recombines TRBV5-4 with TRBJ1-1, with TRBD1 identical over 9 bases. The CDR3 contains 15 residues. The J segment lost 4 bases and the V segment lost 4 bases, leaving 8 bases of the junction unmatched. Germline V gene sequence: CDR1 SGHNT, CDR2 YYREEE (reference sequence). Together with reference TRBV5-4 and TRBJ1-1, the CDR3 gives the full variable domain: ETGVTQSPTHLIKTRGQQVTLRCSSQSGHNTVSWYQQALGQGPQFIFQYYREEENGRGNFPPRFSGLQFPNYSSELNVNALELDDSALYLCASSPLQGASTEAFFGQGTRLTVV.

In its sample, this clone was seen a few times. The chain is built from TRBV12-2 and TRBJ2-5; the table's TRBD2 call for D was not verified on the DNA. TRBV12-2 is recorded as a pseudogene. The CDR3 length is 15 residues. The CDR3 loop reads CASRDGTSVQETQYF. The CDR3 DNA sequence: TGTGCAAGTCGCGACGGGACTAGCGTTCAAGAGACCCAGTACTTC.

The genes are TRBV7-2 and TRBJ2-7, with TRBD2 matching 7 bases. The CDR3 runs 13 residues. Per the germline V gene, CDR1 is SGHTA and CDR2 is FQGNSA. Unmatched junction bases numbered 3, after V lost 1 base and J lost 6 bases. In nucleotides, the CDR3 is TGTGCCAGCAGCTTAGGTGGGGGGGGCGAGCAGTACTTC. Residues: CASSLGGGGEQYF.

V usage is TRBV2 and J usage is TRBJ2-7; D unclear. CDR1 and CDR2 (germline): SNHLY, FYNNEI. The CDR3 contains 12 residues. The V and J ends lost 7 bases and 4 bases respectively, with 11 bases between them. CDR3 residues: CASNVVTYEQYF. The CDR3 bases are TGTGCCAGCAATGTGGTCACATACGAGCAGTACTTC.

This chain links TRBV10-3 with TRBJ1-5; possibly TRBD1 for D (5 bases). Trimming took off 10 bases at V and 3 bases at J, with 10 bases between the two ends. The CDR3 contains 12 residues. The V gene's germline CDR1 is ENHRY and CDR2 SYGVKD. CDR3 residues: CATEDNNQPQHF. The CDR3 coding sequence is TGTGCCACCGAGGACAACAATCAGCCCCAGCATTTT.

V is TRBV6-5 and J is TRBJ1-4, with D possibly TRBD1 on 6 matching bases. Germline V gene data show CDR1 as MNHEY and CDR2 as SVGAGI. V dropped 5 bases and J dropped 5 bases, with 15 bases sitting between them. The CDR3 runs 15 residues. The CDR3 here is CASSLQTGENEKLFF. The DNA for the CDR3 is TGTGCCAGCAGTCTACAGACAGGAGAAAATGAAAAACTGTTTTTT.

The V gene is TRBV7-9, the J gene TRBJ1-6; D possibly corresponds to TRBD1 (6 bases). The germline V gene encodes CDR1 SEHNR and CDR2 FQNEAQ (reference sequence). Between the trimmed V and J ends, which lost 6 bases and 7 bases, there was a span of 13 bases. The CDR3 totals 14 residues. This chain's CDR3 is CASRHRDTNSPLHF. The CDR3 coding sequence is TGTGCCAGCAGGCATCGGGACACCAATTCACCCCTCCACTTT.

The chain carries TRBV5-8 and TRBJ1-4; D ambiguous. Germline values: CDR1 SGHTS, CDR2 YDEGEE. CDR3 length: 14 amino acids. The ends were cut back, 6 bases at V and 8 bases at J, with 17 bases in the middle. Here the CDR3 reads CASTLGAGGEKLFF. CDR3 DNA sequence: TGTGCCAGCACCCTTGGAGCGGGTGGCGAAAAACTGTTTTTT.

This chain uses TRBV4-3 with TRBJ2-7, with 10 bases aligning to TRBD2. Germline CDR1 is LGHNA and CDR2 is YSLEER. The CDR3 is 15 residues long. The ends lost 1 base at V and 4 bases at J; junction bases unmatched: 4. The CDR3 reads CASSQVAGGPYEQYF. In nucleotides, the CDR3 is TGCGCCAGCAGCCAAGTAGCGGGGGGCCCTTACGAGCAGTACTTC.